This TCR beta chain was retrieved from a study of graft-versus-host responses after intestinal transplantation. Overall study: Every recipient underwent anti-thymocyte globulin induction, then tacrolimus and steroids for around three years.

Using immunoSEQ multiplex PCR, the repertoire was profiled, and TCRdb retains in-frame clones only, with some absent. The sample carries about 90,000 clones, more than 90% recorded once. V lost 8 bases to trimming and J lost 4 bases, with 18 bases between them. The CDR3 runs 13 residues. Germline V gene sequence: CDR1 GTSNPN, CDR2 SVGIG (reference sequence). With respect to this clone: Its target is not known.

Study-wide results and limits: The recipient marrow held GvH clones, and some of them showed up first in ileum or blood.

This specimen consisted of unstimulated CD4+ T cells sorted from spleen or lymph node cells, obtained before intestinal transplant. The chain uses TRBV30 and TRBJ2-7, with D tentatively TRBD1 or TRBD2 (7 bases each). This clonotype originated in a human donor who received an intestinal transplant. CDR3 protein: CAGGGGLLYEQYF. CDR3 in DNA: TGTGCCGGGGGAGGGGGCCTGCTGTACGAGCAGTACTTC.